This T cell receptor beta chain was sequenced during a study of cytomegalovirus exposure and HLA in healthy donors. By share of the sample, this clone is medium-sized. No antigen is known for it. Findings of the study overall: A few CMV-associated chains were confirmed in vitro to be specific for CMV antigens.

V lost 0 bases and J 7 bases, leaving 14 bases between the germline ends. The CDR3 runs 14 residues. Germline CDR1 is SGHKS and CDR2 is YYEKEE (reference sequence). A multiplex PCR was run with 60 Vbeta primers and 13 Jbeta primers. The method was immunoSEQ multiplex PCR; TCRdb's version includes in-frame clones alone and lacks a portion of them. Seen here are 50,000 or so clones, roughly 72% observed once, and the top ten hold about 9.1%. This rearrangement joins TRBV5-5 to TRBJ2-7; weak D call: TRBD2 (6 bases). Sequencing input: PBMCs. The sequence was obtained from a woman between 50 and 59 years old in good health and CMV-seronegative. CDR3 protein: CASSLALGAGEQYF. The CDR3 DNA reads as TGTGCCAGCAGCTTGGCCCTTGGGGCGGGAGAGCAGTACTTC.